The 6 T cell receptor beta chains presented below share a single source sample, sequenced in a study of OX40 agonist ivuxolimab in advanced cancers. Profiled with immunoSEQ multiplex PCR; TCRdb holds only in-frame clones, not every one. The sample holds tens of thousands of clones; about four fifths are singletons and the top ten take over 3%. Sample: CD4+ or CD8+ T cells sorted from blood, taken in a trial of the OX40 agonist ivuxolimab. These receptors were taken from an adult with an advanced solid tumor such as melanoma, head and neck, liver or kidney cancer.

By share, this clone ranks as medium-sized. The chain uses TRBV2 and TRBJ1-1; D unclear. The CDR3 spans 13 residues. V was trimmed by 3 bases and J by 1 base, leaving 6 bases between them. Germline assignment: CDR1 SNHLY and CDR2 FYNNEI. CDR3 protein: CASSELPNTEAFF. The CDR3 DNA follows: TGTGCCAGCAGTGAGCTCCCGAACACTGAAGCTTTCTTT.

The genes are TRBV7-2 and TRBJ2-5; D ambiguous. The CDR3 is 12 residues long. Trimming cost V 5 bases and J 5 bases, with 9 bases left between them. Germline V CDR1 and CDR2: SGHTA, FQGNSA. The CDR3 DNA follows: TGTGCCAGCAGCCTTGACTGGGAGACCCAGTACTTC. It yields the protein CASSLDWETQYF.

V and J are TRBV29-1 and TRBJ1-5, with D unclear. There are 14 residues in the CDR3. Trimming took off 5 bases at V and 6 bases at J, with 17 bases between the two ends. Germline V CDR1 and CDR2: SQVTM, ANQGSEA. DNA for the CDR3: TGCAGCGTTTATGTGGGCGGCTTTGGTCAGCCCCAGCATTTT. Translated: CSVYVGGFGQPQHF.

This chain uses TRBV19 with TRBJ2-7; possibly TRBD2 for D (6 bases). V was trimmed by 3 bases and J by 2 bases, leaving 11 bases between them. Per the germline V gene, CDR1 is LNHDA and CDR2 is SQIVND (reference sequence). CDR3 length: 14 residues. CDR3 sequence (DNA): TGTGCCAGTAGTATGCTTAGCGGCCCCTACGAGCAGTACTTC. As protein: CASSMLSGPYEQYF.

The chain joins TRBV27 to TRBJ2-1; D not resolved. Trimming took off 8 bases at V and 1 base at J, with 18 bases between the two ends. The germline gives CDR1 MNHEY, CDR2 SMNVEV (reference sequence). This CDR3 is 16 amino acids long. The CDR3, as DNA: TGTGCCAGCGCGGTGAGAGGCCCTTTTTCCTACAATGAGCAGTTCTTC. Translating it yields CASAVRGPFSYNEQFF.

This chain uses TRBV4-1 with TRBJ1-6; D is undetermined. The germline V gene encodes CDR1 MGHRA and CDR2 YSYEKL. The V gene lost 0 bases and the J gene lost 5 bases, with 11 bases spanning the gap. The CDR3 covers 16 residues. The CDR3 region is CASSQDVSRNNSPLHF. The CDR3 DNA is TGCGCCAGCAGCCAAGATGTTTCCAGGAATAATTCACCCCTCCACTTT.